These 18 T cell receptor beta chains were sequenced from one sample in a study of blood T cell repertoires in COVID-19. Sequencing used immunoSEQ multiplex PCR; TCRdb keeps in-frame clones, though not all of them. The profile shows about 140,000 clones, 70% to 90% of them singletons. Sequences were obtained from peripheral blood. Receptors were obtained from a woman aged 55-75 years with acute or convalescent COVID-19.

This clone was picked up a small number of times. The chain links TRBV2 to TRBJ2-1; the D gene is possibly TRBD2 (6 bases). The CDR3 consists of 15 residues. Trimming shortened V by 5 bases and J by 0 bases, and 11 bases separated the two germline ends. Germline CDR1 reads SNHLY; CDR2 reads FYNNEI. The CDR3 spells CASSQDGGSYNEQFF. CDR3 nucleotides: TGTGCCAGCAGTCAGGACGGGGGCTCCTACAATGAGCAGTTCTTC.

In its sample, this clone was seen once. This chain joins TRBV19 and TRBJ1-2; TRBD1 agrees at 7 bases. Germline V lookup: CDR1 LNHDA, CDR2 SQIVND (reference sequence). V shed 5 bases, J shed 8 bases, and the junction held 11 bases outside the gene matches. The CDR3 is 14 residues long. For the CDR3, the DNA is TGTGCCAGTAGTTTCCGGACAGGAGCTTCGGGCTACACCTTC. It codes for CASSFRTGASGYTF.

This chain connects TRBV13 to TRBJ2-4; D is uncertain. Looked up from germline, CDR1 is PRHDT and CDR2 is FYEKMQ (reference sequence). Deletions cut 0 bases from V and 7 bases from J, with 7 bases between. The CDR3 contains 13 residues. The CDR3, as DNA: TGTGCCAGCAGCTTAGGCGGGTCCAACATTCAGTACTTC. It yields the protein CASSLGGSNIQYF. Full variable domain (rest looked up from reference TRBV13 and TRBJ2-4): AAGVIQSPRHLIKEKRETATLKCYPIPRHDTVYWYQQGPGQDPQFLISFYEKMQSDKGSIPDRFSAQQFSDYHSELNMSSLELGDSALYFCASSLGGSNIQYFGAGTRLSVL.

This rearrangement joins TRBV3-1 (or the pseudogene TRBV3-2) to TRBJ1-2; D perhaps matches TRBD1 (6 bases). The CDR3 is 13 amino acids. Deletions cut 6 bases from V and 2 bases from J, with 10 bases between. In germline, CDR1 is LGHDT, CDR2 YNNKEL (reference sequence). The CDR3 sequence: CASSTGSNYGYTF. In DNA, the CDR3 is TGTGCCAGCAGTACAGGGTCCAACTATGGCTACACCTTC.

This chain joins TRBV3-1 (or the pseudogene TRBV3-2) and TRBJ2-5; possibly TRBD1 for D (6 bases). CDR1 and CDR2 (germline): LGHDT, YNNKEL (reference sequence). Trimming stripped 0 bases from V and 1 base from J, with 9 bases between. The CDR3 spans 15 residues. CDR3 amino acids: CASSQEGQPQETQYF. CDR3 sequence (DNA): TGTGCCAGCAGCCAAGAAGGACAGCCCCAAGAGACCCAGTACTTC.

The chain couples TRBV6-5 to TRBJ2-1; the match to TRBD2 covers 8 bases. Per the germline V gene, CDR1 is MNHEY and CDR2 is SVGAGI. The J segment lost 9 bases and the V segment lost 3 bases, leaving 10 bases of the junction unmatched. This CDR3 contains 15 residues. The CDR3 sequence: CASSYGGGLRSEQFF. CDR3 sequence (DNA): TGTGCCAGCAGTTATGGCGGGGGGCTCCGTAGTGAGCAGTTCTTC.

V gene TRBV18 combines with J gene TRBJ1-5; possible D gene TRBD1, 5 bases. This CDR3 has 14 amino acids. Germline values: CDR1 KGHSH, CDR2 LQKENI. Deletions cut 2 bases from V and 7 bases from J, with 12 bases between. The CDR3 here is CASSPSRANQPQHF. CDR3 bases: TGTGCCAGCTCACCAAGCAGGGCGAACCAGCCCCAGCATTTT.

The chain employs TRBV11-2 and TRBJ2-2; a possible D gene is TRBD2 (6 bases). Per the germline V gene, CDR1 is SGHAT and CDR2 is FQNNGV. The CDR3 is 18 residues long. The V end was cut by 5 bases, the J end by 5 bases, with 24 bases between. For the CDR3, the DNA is TGTGCCAGCAGCCGGCGGACTACCCTCGGATGGAGAACCGGGGAGCTGTTTTTT. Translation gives CASSRRTTLGWRTGELFF.

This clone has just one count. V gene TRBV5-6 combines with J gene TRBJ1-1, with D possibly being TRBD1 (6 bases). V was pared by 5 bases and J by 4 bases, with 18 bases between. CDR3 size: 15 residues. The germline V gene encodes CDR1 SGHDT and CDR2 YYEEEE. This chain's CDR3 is CASRPPGGWSTEAFF. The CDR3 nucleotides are TGTGCCAGCAGACCCCCGGGGGGCTGGAGCACTGAAGCTTTCTTT.

The CDR3 bases are TGTGCCAGCAGTTTATGGGGGGAGGGAGTGGCCAATCAGCCCCAGCATTTT. The encoded protein is CASSLWGEGVANQPQHF. The chain combines TRBV28 with TRBJ1-5, with TRBD1 as a possible D gene (5 bases). The CDR3 sequence is 17 residues long. V lost 0 bases to trimming and J lost 3 bases, with 15 bases between them. Germline V gene sequence: CDR1 MDHEN, CDR2 SYDVKM. The whole variable domain, remainder taken from reference TRBV28 and TRBJ1-5, is DVKVTQSSRYLVKRTGEKVFLECVQDMDHENMFWYRQDPGLGLRLIYFSYDVKMKEKGDIPEGYSVSREKKERFSLILESASTNQTSMYLCASSLWGEGVANQPQHFGDGTRLSIL.

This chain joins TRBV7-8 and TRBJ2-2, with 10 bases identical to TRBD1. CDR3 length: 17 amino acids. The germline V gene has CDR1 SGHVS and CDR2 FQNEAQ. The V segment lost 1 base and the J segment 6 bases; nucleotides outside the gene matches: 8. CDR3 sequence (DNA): TGTGCCAGCAGCTTAGGACAGGGGGCCTCAGGTCCCGGGGAGCTGTTTTTT. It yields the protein CASSLGQGASGPGELFF.

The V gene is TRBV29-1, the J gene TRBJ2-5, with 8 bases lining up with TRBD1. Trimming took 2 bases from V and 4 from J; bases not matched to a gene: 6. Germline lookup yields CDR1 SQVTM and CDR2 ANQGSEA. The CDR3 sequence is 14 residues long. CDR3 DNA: TGCAGCGTTGAACGGACAGGGAGGAGAGAGACCCAGTACTTC. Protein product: CSVERTGRRETQYF.

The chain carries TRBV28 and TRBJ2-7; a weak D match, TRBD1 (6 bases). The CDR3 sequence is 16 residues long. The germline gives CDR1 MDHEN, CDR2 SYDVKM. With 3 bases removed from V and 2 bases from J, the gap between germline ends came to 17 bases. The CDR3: CASSFRLDRLTYEQYF. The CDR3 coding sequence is TGTGCCAGCAGTTTCCGCCTCGACAGGCTTACCTACGAGCAGTACTTC.

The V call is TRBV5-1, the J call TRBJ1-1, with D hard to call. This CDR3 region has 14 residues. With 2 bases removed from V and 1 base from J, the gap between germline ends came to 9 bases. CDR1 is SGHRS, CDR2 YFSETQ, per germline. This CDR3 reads CASSLDFANTEAFF. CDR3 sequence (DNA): TGCGCCAGCAGCTTAGACTTTGCGAACACTGAAGCTTTCTTT.

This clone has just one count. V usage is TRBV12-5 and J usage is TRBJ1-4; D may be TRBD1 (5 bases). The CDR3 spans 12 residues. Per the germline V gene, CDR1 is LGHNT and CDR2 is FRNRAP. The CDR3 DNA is TGTGCCGCCCGGGGGACTAATGAAAAACTGTTTTTT. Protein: CAARGTNEKLFF.

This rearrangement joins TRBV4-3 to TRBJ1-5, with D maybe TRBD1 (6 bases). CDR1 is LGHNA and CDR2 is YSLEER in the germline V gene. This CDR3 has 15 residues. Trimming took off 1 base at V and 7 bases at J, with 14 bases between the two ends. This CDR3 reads CASSQVNTGSQPQHF. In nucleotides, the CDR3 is TGCGCCAGCAGCCAAGTTAATACAGGGAGCCAGCCCCAGCATTTT.

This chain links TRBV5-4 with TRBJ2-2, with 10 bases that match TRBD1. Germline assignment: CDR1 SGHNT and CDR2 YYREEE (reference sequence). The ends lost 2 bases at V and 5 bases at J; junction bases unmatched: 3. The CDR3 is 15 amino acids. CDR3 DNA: TGTGCCAGCAGCTTCTCGGGACAGGGGACCGGGGAGCTGTTTTTT. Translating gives CASSFSGQGTGELFF. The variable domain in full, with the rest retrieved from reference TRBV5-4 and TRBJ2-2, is ETGVTQSPTHLIKTRGQQVTLRCSSQSGHNTVSWYQQALGQGPQFIFQYYREEENGRGNFPPRFSGLQFPNYSSELNVNALELDDSALYLCASSFSGQGTGELFFGEGSRLTVL.

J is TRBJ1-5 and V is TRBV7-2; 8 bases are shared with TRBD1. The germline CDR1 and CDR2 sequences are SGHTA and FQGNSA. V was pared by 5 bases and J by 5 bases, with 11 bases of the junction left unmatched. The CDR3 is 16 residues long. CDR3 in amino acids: CASSQGQAAGDQPQHF. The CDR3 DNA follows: TGTGCCAGCAGCCAGGGACAGGCTGCCGGCGATCAGCCCCAGCATTTT.